These T cell receptor beta chains were read from a single sample in a study of shared clonotypes between healthy human individuals. Here immunoSEQ multiplex PCR was the method, and the copy in TCRdb shows in-frame clones only, minus some. The profile shows some 2,000,000 clones, roughly 95% of them singletons. Sequencing input: naive CD4+ T cells sorted from blood. All receptors derive from a young man in good health. CDR3s leave out the opening cysteine and the closing phenylalanine or tryptophan.

j_gene: TRBJ2-2; v_gene: TRBV18; CDR3aa: ASSRKGVGQSNTGELF
j_gene: TRBJ2-5; v_gene: TRBV5-1; CDR3aa: ASSLAGDGGTQY
j_gene: TRBJ2-3; v_gene: TRBV14; CDR3aa: ASSQLGGSDTQY
j_gene: TRBJ2-3; v_gene: TRBV10-1; CDR3aa: ASSRTGTDTQY
j_gene: TRBJ1-6; v_gene: TRBV5-6; CDR3aa: ASSLWMDRHNSPLH
j_gene: TRBJ1-1; v_gene: TRBV2; CDR3aa: ASTGQENTEAF
j_gene: TRBJ2-5; v_gene: TRBV7-9; CDR3aa: ASRLGLQETQY
j_gene: TRBJ2-7; v_gene: TRBV6-5; CDR3aa: ASSYASGSAYEQY
j_gene: TRBJ2-1; v_gene: TRBV5-1; CDR3aa: ASSLAGQASYNEQF
j_gene: TRBJ2-3; v_gene: TRBV18; CDR3aa: ASSPQGQSAGDTQY
j_gene: TRBJ2-7; v_gene: TRBV7-2; CDR3aa: ASSRSGRSYEQY
j_gene: TRBJ1-1; v_gene: TRBV18; CDR3aa: ASSPSGQAKAF
j_gene: TRBJ1-1; v_gene: TRBV30; CDR3aa: AWNLGGRHTEAF
j_gene: TRBJ1-2; v_gene: TRBV6-4; CDR3aa: ASSDYPGQGASGYT
j_gene: TRBJ1-2; v_gene: TRBV5-1; CDR3aa: ASTPRTGSYGYT
j_gene: TRBJ2-7; v_gene: TRBV6-6; CDR3aa: ASSYLGKAGNEQY
j_gene: TRBJ2-5; v_gene: TRBV5-1; CDR3aa: ASSLPLAGGVETQY
j_gene: TRBJ2-7; v_gene: TRBV10-3; CDR3aa: ATGGGFYEQY
j_gene: TRBJ2-2; v_gene: TRBV5-5; CDR3aa: ASSSTGNTGELF
j_gene: TRBJ1-5; v_gene: TRBV5-1; CDR3aa: ASSLSGNSNQPQH
j_gene: TRBJ1-4; v_gene: TRBV6-1; CDR3aa: ASSPGGPTNEKLF
j_gene: TRBJ2-7; v_gene: TRBV10-3; CDR3aa: AIRPGGNQGEQY
j_gene: TRBJ1-6; v_gene: TRBV11-2; CDR3aa: ASSLVGGSSPLH
j_gene: TRBJ2-4; v_gene: TRBV12-2; CDR3aa: ASRFDRGVAKNIQY
j_gene: TRBJ1-1; v_gene: TRBV25-1; CDR3aa: ASSRVNTEAF
j_gene: TRBJ1-1; v_gene: TRBV9; CDR3aa: ASSVAPQGGENTEAF
j_gene: TRBJ2-7; v_gene: TRBV7-2; CDR3aa: ASGTGSTYEQY
j_gene: TRBJ2-5; v_gene: TRBV9; CDR3aa: ASSAGGQGVQETQY
j_gene: TRBJ1-4; v_gene: TRBV7-9; CDR3aa: ASSWAPVTTATNEKLF
j_gene: TRBJ1-6; v_gene: TRBV6-1; CDR3aa: ASSGDRGSYNSPLH
j_gene: TRBJ2-3; v_gene: TRBV2; CDR3aa: ASTQRTEPSDTQY
j_gene: TRBJ1-6; v_gene: TRBV19; CDR3aa: ASSQGLYLDSPLH
j_gene: TRBJ1-3; v_gene: TRBV2; CDR3aa: ASRVHGLSGNTIY
j_gene: TRBJ2-5; v_gene: TRBV7-6; CDR3aa: ASSWLRGSETQY
j_gene: TRBJ2-2; v_gene: TRBV30; CDR3aa: AWRPPGNTGELF
j_gene: TRBJ1-3; v_gene: TRBV18; CDR3aa: ASSVGSGGSIGNTIY
j_gene: TRBJ1-2; v_gene: TRBV5-4; CDR3aa: ASSDRDRGNYGYT
j_gene: TRBJ1-1; v_gene: TRBV5-1; CDR3aa: ASSSHTVPEAF
j_gene: TRBJ2-4; v_gene: TRBV5-6; CDR3aa: ASSLQGPSLRGAKNIQY
j_gene: TRBJ1-5; v_gene: TRBV4-1; CDR3aa: ASSQVGGLGQPQH
j_gene: TRBJ1-3; v_gene: TRBV9; CDR3aa: ASSAMDGRAGNTIY
j_gene: TRBJ1-1; v_gene: TRBV10-2; CDR3aa: ASSEILDGNTEAF